The 7 T cell receptor beta chains below all came from one sample that was sequenced in a study of shared clonotypes between healthy human individuals. Clones were read by immunoSEQ multiplex PCR, and TCRdb kept only the in-frame ones, dropping some. The sample has hundreds of thousands of clones; 74% are singletons. The sequencing input was memory CD4+ T cells sorted from blood. As to subset: CD45RA-negative fraction. The receptors come from a man aged 25 to 45 in good health.

This clone was picked up many times. The chain is built from TRBV5-4 and TRBJ2-3; D gene ambiguous. Germline CDR1 reads SGHNT; CDR2 reads YYREEE (reference sequence). The CDR3 has 14 amino acids. V was cut by 0 bases and J by 2 bases, with 7 bases left in between. For the CDR3, the DNA is TGTGCCAGCAGCTTGGAACCCCTCACAGATACGCAGTATTTT. Encoded protein: CASSLEPLTDTQYF.

This chain links TRBV11-2 with TRBJ1-4; 9 bases are shared with TRBD1. Germline V lookup: CDR1 SGHAT, CDR2 FQNNGV. The CDR3 covers 15 residues. The V and J ends lost 1 base and 8 bases, in that order; junction bases with no gene match: 5. Here the CDR3 reads CASSLVQGAYEKLFF. As DNA, the CDR3 is TGTGCCAGCAGCTTAGTACAGGGGGCCTACGAAAAACTGTTTTTT.

The chain employs TRBV6-1 and TRBJ2-7; no firm D call. The CDR3 is 13 amino acids. V dropped 1 base and J dropped 3 bases, with 7 bases sitting between them. Germline V lookup: CDR1 MNHNS, CDR2 SASEGT. The CDR3 protein is CASSEVTSYEQYF. As DNA, the CDR3 is TGTGCCAGCAGTGAAGTAACCAGCTACGAGCAGTACTTC.

In this sample, this clone is medium-sized (0.01 to 0.1%). The genes are TRBV19 and TRBJ1-2; TRBD1 matches 7 bases. Trimming at V came to 7 bases and at J to 4 bases, leaving 12 bases not matched to a gene. CDR1 LNHDA and CDR2 SQIVND come from the germline V gene (reference sequence). This CDR3 is 15 amino acids long. The CDR3 protein is CASMNNRGSGYGYTF. The DNA for the CDR3 is TGTGCCAGTATGAACAACAGGGGTAGTGGCTATGGCTACACCTTC.

V usage is TRBV2 and J usage is TRBJ1-5; possible D gene TRBD1, 5 bases. This CDR3 is built from 13 residues. The germline V and J ends were trimmed by 3 bases and 7 bases, with 10 bases remaining between them. The germline V gene has CDR1 SNHLY and CDR2 FYNNEI. The CDR3 DNA is TGTGCCAGCAGTGAGGGGAGGGGACAGCCCCAGCATTTT. This codes for CASSEGRGQPQHF.

This clone was seen only a few times. V and J are TRBV5-1 and TRBJ2-2; D may correspond to TRBD1 or TRBD2 (5 bases each). Trimming removed 4 bases at V and 3 bases at J, with 10 bases between. Germline V gene sequence: CDR1 SGHRS, CDR2 YFSETQ. The CDR3 covers 14 residues. In DNA, the CDR3 is TGCGCCAGCAGCATACAGGAGGACACCGGGGAGCTGTTTTTT. Translation gives CASSIQEDTGELFF.

Points on this clone: Different DNA sequences within this sample yield the same CDR3. V gene TRBV5-4 combines with J gene TRBJ2-2, with D possibly TRBD2 on 5 matching bases. Germline loops: CDR1 SGHNT, CDR2 YYREEE (reference sequence). V was pared by 2 bases and J by 2 bases, with 10 bases between. The CDR3 extends over 15 amino acids. The CDR3 nucleotides read TGTGCCAGCAGCTTCGGGGTTAGAAACACCGGGGAGCTGTTTTTT. This translates into CASSFGVRNTGELFF.